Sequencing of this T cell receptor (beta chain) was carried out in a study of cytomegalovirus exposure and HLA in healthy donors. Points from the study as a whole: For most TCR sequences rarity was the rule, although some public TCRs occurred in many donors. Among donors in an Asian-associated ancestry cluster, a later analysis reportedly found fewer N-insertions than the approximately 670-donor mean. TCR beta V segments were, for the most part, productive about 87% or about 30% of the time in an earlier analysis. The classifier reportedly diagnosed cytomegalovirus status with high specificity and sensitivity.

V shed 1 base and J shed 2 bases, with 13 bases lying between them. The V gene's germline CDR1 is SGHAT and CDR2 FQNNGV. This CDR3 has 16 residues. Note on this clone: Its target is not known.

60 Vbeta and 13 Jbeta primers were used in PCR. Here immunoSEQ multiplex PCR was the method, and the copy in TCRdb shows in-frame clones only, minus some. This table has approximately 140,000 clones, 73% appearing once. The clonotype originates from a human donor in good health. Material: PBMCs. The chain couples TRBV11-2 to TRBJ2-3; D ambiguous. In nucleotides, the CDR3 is TGTGCCAGCAGCTTAGGACTCGGATCCCACACAGATACGCAGTATTTT. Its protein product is CASSLGLGSHTDTQYF.